This T cell receptor (beta chain) was recovered during a study of a mutant IDH1 vaccine in newly diagnosed glioma. Across the study: The first vaccination came 4-6 weeks after radiotherapy alone, or with temozolomide cycles. Averaging 40.4 years of age, treated patients were around 60% male and roughly 38% female. Overall study results and limits: No link was apparently found between pseudoprogression and changes in top peripheral T cell clonotypes.

The time point: week 5, during vaccination. The vaccine gave 300 ug of a 20-mer mutant IDH1 peptide subcutaneously per dose. CDR3 length: 15 amino acids. V gave up 0 bases and J gave up 0 bases; unmatched junction bases: 2. The V gene's germline CDR1 is SGHNT and CDR2 YYREEE (reference sequence). This clone was observed a single time. Its matching antigen is unknown. TCRdb's copy holds only in-frame clones and misses some; the assay was immunoSEQ multiplex PCR. The sample contains around 38,000 clones, approximately 80% of which appear only once. The chain couples TRBV5-4 to TRBJ1-2, with TRBD1 matching 7 bases. The sequencing here drew on PBMCs, taken from a glioma patient whose treatment included an IDH1 peptide vaccine. The receptor comes from a man younger than 45 with glioma. CDR3 sequence: CASSLAGGPNYGYTF. The CDR3 DNA reads TGTGCCAGCAGCTTGGCAGGGGGGCCTAACTATGGCTACACCTTC.